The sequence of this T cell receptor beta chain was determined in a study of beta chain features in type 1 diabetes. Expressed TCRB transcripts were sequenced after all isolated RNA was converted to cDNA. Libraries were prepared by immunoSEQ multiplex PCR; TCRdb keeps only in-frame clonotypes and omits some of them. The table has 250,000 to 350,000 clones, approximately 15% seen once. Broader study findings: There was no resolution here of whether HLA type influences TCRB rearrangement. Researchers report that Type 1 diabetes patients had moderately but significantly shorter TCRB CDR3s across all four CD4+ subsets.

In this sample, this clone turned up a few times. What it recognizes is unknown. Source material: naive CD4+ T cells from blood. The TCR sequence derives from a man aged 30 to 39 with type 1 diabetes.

CDR3 loop: CASSPAGGNEQFF. The CDR3 DNA reads TGCGCCAGCAGCCCCGCGGGAGGAAATGAGCAGTTCTTC. This chain uses TRBV5-1 with TRBJ2-1; 8 nucleotides agree with TRBD2. With V trimmed by 4 bases and J by 7 bases, 4 bases remained unmatched. This CDR3 contains 13 residues. CDR1 is SGHRS, CDR2 YFSETQ, per germline.